This is a list of T cell receptor beta chains from one sample in a study of vaccination and CD4 T cells after COVID-19. TCRdb re-called the PCR reads with MiXCR, one entry per CDR3 protein. The repertoire includes around 15,000 distinct CDR3 sequences, under 55% of them detected once, and 10% to 15% sits in the top ten. Their antigen targets remain unknown. This sample comprised CD4+ T cells from blood, cultured in vitro, obtained about 7 months after SARS-CoV-2 vaccination. Receptors originate from a human donor who had recovered from COVID-19. CDR3s include the opening cysteine and the closing phenylalanine or tryptophan. Each record gives: clone size, V gene, D gene, J gene, CDR3 protein, CDR3 DNA. D genes are given only for firm matches. The size field is filled for only some rows; it gives once, few, many or a size class.

NA	TRBV7-9	TRBD1	TRBJ2-3	CASSPGTGGPDTQYF	TGTGCCAGCAGTCCCGGGACAGGGGGTCCAGATACGCAGTATTTT
few	TRBV7-3	NA	TRBJ2-3	CASSPERATDTQYF	TGTGCCAGCAGCCCAGAGCGGGCCACAGATACGCAGTATTTT
NA	TRBV20-1	TRBD1	TRBJ2-7	CSASVGSGGAFDYEQYF	TGCAGTGCTAGCGTAGGTTCAGGGGGCGCATTCGACTACGAGCAGTACTTC
few	TRBV20-1	TRBD1	TRBJ2-5	CSARPGQQETQYF	TGCAGTGCTCGTCCGGGACAGCAAGAGACCCAGTACTTC
NA	TRBV20-1	TRBD1	TRBJ2-2	CSARASTGGNTGELFF	TGCAGTGCTAGAGCGTCCACAGGGGGGAACACCGGGGAGCTGTTTTTT
NA	TRBV20-1	TRBD2	TRBJ2-3	CSASAGEGTDTQYF	TGCAGTGCTAGTGCGGGGGAGGGCACAGATACGCAGTATTTT
NA	TRBV20-1	NA	TRBJ1-6	CSAVRTGTTNSPLHF	TGCAGTGCTGTACGGACTGGGACGACAAATTCACCCCTCCACTTT
NA	TRBV10-3	NA	TRBJ1-1	CAISESSGVDTEAFF	TGTGCCATCAGTGAGTCGTCAGGGGTAGACACTGAAGCTTTCTTT
NA	TRBV21-1	NA	TRBJ1-6	CAGELAGVSSSPLHF	TGTGCCGGCGAATTGGCAGGGGTTAGTTCTTCACCCCTCCACTTT
NA	TRBV6-5	TRBD1	TRBJ2-5	CASSSGTVTGAQYF	TGTGCCAGCAGTTCCGGGACAGTGACCGGGGCCCAGTACTTC
NA	TRBV2	NA	TRBJ1-1	CASSEALLYAFF	TGTGCCAGCAGTGAAGCTTTGTTGTATGCTTTCTTT
few	TRBV7-3	TRBD2	TRBJ2-5	CASSSGLAGGWETQYF	TGTGCCAGCAGCTCCGGACTAGCGGGGGGTTGGGAGACCCAGTACTTC
NA	TRBV5-4	NA	TRBJ2-5	CASSLDQGSGTQYF	TGTGCCAGCAGCTTGGATCAGGGGTCGGGGACCCAGTACTTC
NA	TRBV7-9	TRBD2	TRBJ2-1	CASSSPSGSYNEQFF	TGTGCCAGCAGCTCGCCTAGCGGGAGTTACAATGAGCAGTTCTTC
NA	TRBV20-1	TRBD1	TRBJ1-5	CSASRQGAGGNQPQHF	TGCAGTGCTAGTAGGCAGGGGGCAGGAGGCAATCAGCCCCAGCATTTT
NA	TRBV19	TRBD1	TRBJ2-3	CASSKAGQATDTQYF	TGTGCCAGTAGTAAGGCGGGACAGGCCACAGATACGCAGTATTTT
NA	TRBV18	NA	TRBJ2-7	CASSPQNKVEQYF	TGTGCCAGCTCACCCCAAAATAAAGTCGAGCAGTACTTC
NA	TRBV19	NA	TRBJ2-7	CASSIGPPPYEQYF	TGTGCCAGTAGTATAGGGCCGCCCCCCTACGAGCAGTACTTC
few	TRBV6-1	NA	TRBJ1-2	CASSEPGHTPGGYGYTF	TGTGCCAGCAGTGAACCGGGACACACCCCAGGAGGCTATGGCTACACCTTC
NA	TRBV19	NA	TRBJ1-2	CASSLGEYYGYTF	TGTGCCAGTAGTCTGGGGGAATACTATGGCTACACCTTC
NA	TRBV10-3	TRBD2	TRBJ2-3	CAINPGTSVTDTQYF	TGTGCCATCAACCCCGGGACTAGCGTCACAGATACGCAGTATTTT
few	TRBV7-2	NA	TRBJ2-5	CASSLARETQYF	TGTGCCAGCAGCTTAGCCAGAGAGACCCAGTACTTC
few	TRBV20-1	TRBD1	TRBJ2-1	CSAMGQGNEQFF	TGCAGTGCTATGGGACAGGGGAATGAGCAGTTCTTC
NA	TRBV19	NA	TRBJ2-1	CASSTRNRGRGQFF	TGTGCCAGTAGTACCAGGAATAGGGGTAGGGGGCAGTTCTTC
NA	TRBV7-6	NA	TRBJ2-5	CASSLAPGEETQYF	TGTGCTAGCAGCTTAGCTCCAGGTGAAGAGACCCAGTACTTC
NA	TRBV6-1	NA	TRBJ1-6	CAIARDRGSPLHF	TGTGCCATCGCCAGGGACCGGGGTTCACCCCTCCACTTT
few	TRBV19	NA	TRBJ1-5	CASSMKDGGQPQHF	TGTGCCAGTAGTATGAAGGATGGGGGTCAGCCCCAGCATTTT
once	TRBV2	TRBD1	TRBJ2-7	CASAGTGGAWQYF	TGTGCCAGCGCCGGGACAGGGGGCGCGTGGCAGTACTTC
few	TRBV7-9	NA	TRBJ2-7	CASSLTHDYEQYF	TGTGCCAGCAGCTTGACCCATGACTACGAGCAGTACTTC
few	TRBV20-1	NA	TRBJ1-1	CSVPGLWTMNTEAFF	TGCAGTGTTCCAGGGCTCTGGACAATGAACACTGAAGCTTTCTTT
few	TRBV11-3	TRBD2	TRBJ2-7	CASSLELAGIYEQYF	TGTGCCAGCAGCTTAGAACTAGCGGGAATCTACGAGCAGTACTTC
NA	TRBV20-1	NA	TRBJ1-6	CSARRGGWGTDSPLHF	TGCAGTGCTAGAAGGGGGGGGTGGGGGACCGATTCACCCCTCCACTTT
few	TRBV11-2	NA	TRBJ2-5	CASSLAWGSGETQYF	TGTGCCAGCAGCTTAGCGTGGGGGAGTGGAGAGACCCAGTACTTC
few	TRBV5-4	NA	TRBJ2-1	CASSPVGYNEQFF	TGTGCCAGCAGCCCCGTAGGTTACAATGAGCAGTTCTTC
NA	TRBV19	TRBD1	TRBJ1-1	CASGDRVGGVDTEAFF	TGTGCCAGTGGAGACAGGGTGGGAGGTGTGGACACTGAAGCTTTCTTT
few	TRBV6-5	NA	TRBJ1-5	CASSYISSNQPQHF	TGTGCCAGCAGTTACATAAGTAGCAATCAGCCCCAGCATTTT
NA	TRBV6-2/TRBV6-3	TRBD2	TRBJ2-1	CASRPSGRADEQFF	TGTGCCAGCAGACCAAGCGGGAGGGCCGATGAGCAGTTCTTC
few	TRBV6-1	NA	TRBJ1-5	CASGVYNQPQHF	TGTGCCAGCGGGGTTTACAATCAGCCCCAGCATTTT
NA	TRBV7-3	TRBD2	TRBJ2-5	CASSATGGKQETQYF	TGTGCCAGCTCCGCCACGGGAGGGAAACAAGAGACCCAGTACTTC
NA	TRBV12-3/TRBV12-4	TRBD1	TRBJ1-2	CASSPGQGNYGYTF	TGTGCCAGCAGCCCTGGACAGGGGAACTATGGCTACACCTTC
few	TRBV20-1	NA	TRBJ2-4	CSVGRAAKNIQYF	TGCAGTGTGGGAAGGGCAGCCAAAAACATTCAGTACTTC
few	TRBV20-1	TRBD1	TRBJ2-2	CSAERGLGGTGELFF	TGCAGTGCTGAGAGGGGGCTGGGCGGCACCGGGGAGCTGTTTTTT
NA	TRBV2	NA	TRBJ1-2	CASDGMRSLKYTF	TGTGCCAGCGACGGCATGAGGAGCCTAAAATACACCTTC
NA	TRBV28	NA	TRBJ2-3	CASSLVDTQYF	TGTGCCAGCAGTTTAGTGGATACGCAGTATTTT
NA	TRBV6-4	NA	TRBJ1-5	CASSPEYGNQPQHF	TGTGCCAGTAGCCCCGAGTATGGCAATCAGCCCCAGCATTTT
NA	TRBV5-4	TRBD1	TRBJ2-2	CASSLDRQGTNTGELFF	TGTGCCAGCAGCTTGGATCGACAGGGAACGAACACCGGGGAGCTGTTTTTT
NA	TRBV11-2	NA	TRBJ2-1	CASSLDYEQFF	TGTGCCAGCAGCTTAGACTATGAGCAGTTCTTC
NA	TRBV2	NA	TRBJ1-6	CASSEWQPNNSPLHF	TGTGCCAGCAGTGAATGGCAGCCAAATAATTCACCCCTCCACTTT
once	TRBV19	NA	TRBJ1-2	CASTQVEWAGGYTF	TGTGCCAGTACCCAAGTGGAGTGGGCGGGGGGCTACACCTTC
few	TRBV20-1	NA	TRBJ1-2	CSAMGDYRAANYGYTF	TGCAGTGCTATGGGGGACTACAGGGCGGCTAACTATGGCTACACCTTC
NA	TRBV27	NA	TRBJ1-1	CASSLGENTEAFF	TGTGCCAGCAGTTTGGGGGAGAACACTGAAGCTTTCTTT
NA	TRBV19	NA	TRBJ1-2	CASSHQLGYGYTF	TGTGCCAGTAGCCATCAACTTGGGTATGGCTACACCTTC